The 22 T cell receptor beta chains below all came from one sample that was sequenced in a study of T-cell reconstitution after alpha-beta-depleted transplantation in children. TCRbeta library construction was performed incorporating unique molecular identifiers. TCRdb independently ran MiXCR on the PCR reads; one entry per CDR3 protein. The sample shows about 540,000 distinct CDR3 sequences, about 16% of them seen only once. The sequencing used PBMCs from the stem cell graft donor, collected from the stem cell graft. These receptors all come from a human donor who donated a stem cell graft to a child with acute lymphoblastic leukemia.

Points on this clonotype: An end of the junction does not agree with germline; a read error may underlie this. The chain employs TRBV18 and TRBJ2-5, with D possibly being TRBD1 (6 bases). CDR1 is KGHSH and CDR2 is LQKENI in the germline V gene. The CDR3 loop spans 14 amino acids. This chain's CDR3 is CASSRTAIQETQYF. CDR3 coding DNA: TGTGCCAGCTCACGGACAGCGATTCAAGAAACCCAGTACTTC.

This clonotype was detected a few times. V usage is TRBV27 and J usage is TRBJ2-2; D gene uncertain. CDR1 and CDR2 (germline): MNHEY, SMNVEV (reference sequence). The CDR3 loop spans 14 amino acids. V was clipped by 2 bases and J by 2 bases, with 6 bases between them. CDR3 sequence (DNA): TGTGCCAGCAGTTTAGCCTACAACACCGGGGAGCTGTTTTTT. Its protein product is CASSLAYNTGELFF.

The V and J genes are TRBV5-1 and TRBJ2-1, with D possibly called TRBD1 or TRBD2 (6 bases each). V was clipped by 3 bases and J by 7 bases, with 14 bases between them. Germline V gene data show CDR1 as SGHRS and CDR2 as YFSETQ. The CDR3 has 14 residues. CDR3 sequence reads: CASSSGASVNEQFF. The CDR3 DNA follows: TGCGCCAGCAGCTCGGGGGCTAGCGTAAATGAGCAGTTCTTC.

This chain connects TRBV10-3 to TRBJ2-7, with 12 bases identical to TRBD1. V lost 6 bases and J lost 6; bases outside the gene matches: 3. The CDR3 runs 13 residues. Germline V CDR1 and CDR2: ENHRY, SYGVKD. The CDR3 DNA reads TGTGCCATCAGAGGGACAGGGGGCGTCGAGCAGTACTTC. This codes for CAIRGTGGVEQYF.

This chain uses TRBV3-1 with TRBJ2-3; 13 positions agree with TRBD2. V trimming: 1 base; J trimming: 4 bases; junction bases outside the gene matches: 5. Germline values: CDR1 LGHDT, CDR2 YNNKEL (reference sequence). The CDR3 is 17 residues long. As DNA, the CDR3 is TGTGCCAGCAGCCAAGGAACTAGCGGGAGGGGCCCAGATACGCAGTATTTT. It translates to CASSQGTSGRGPDTQYF.

CDR3 amino acids: CASSLIRDRGYEQYF. The CDR3 region has the DNA TGTGCCAGCAGCCTCATTAGGGACAGGGGATACGAGCAGTACTTC. The J gene is TRBJ2-7, the V gene TRBV7-9; 10 positions match TRBD1. In germline, CDR1 is SEHNR, CDR2 FQNEAQ (reference sequence). This CDR3 contains 15 residues. V shed 5 bases and J 4 bases; nucleotides not matched to a gene: 8. The full variable domain, rest sourced from reference TRBV7-9 and TRBJ2-7, is DTGVSQNPRHKITKRGQNVTFRCDPISEHNRLYWYRQTLGQGPEFLTYFQNEAQLEKSRLLSDRFSAERPKGSFSTLEIQRTEQGDSAMYLCASSLIRDRGYEQYFGPGTRLTVT.

This clonotype was seen more than once but under ten times. The J gene is TRBJ2-4, the V gene TRBV7-9; D is uncertain. Germline assignment: CDR1 SEHNR and CDR2 FQNEAQ (reference sequence). The CDR3 has 12 residues. Trimming removed 1 base from V and 8 bases from J, with 6 bases in between. As DNA, the CDR3 is TGTGCCAGCAGCTTAGGGTGGGACATTCAGTACTTC. Translated: CASSLGWDIQYF.

This clonotype was seen at least ten times. The J gene is TRBJ1-1, the V gene TRBV20-1; D gene ambiguous. With 5 bases removed from V and 2 bases from J, the gap between germline ends came to 9 bases. The CDR3 runs 12 residues. Germline V gene data show CDR1 as DFQATT and CDR2 as SNEGSKA (reference sequence). This chain's CDR3 is CSAWTVNTEAFF. The CDR3 region has the DNA TGCAGTGCTTGGACGGTCAACACTGAAGCTTTCTTT.

The chain joins TRBV12-3 or TRBV12-4 to TRBJ2-1; 7 bases agree with TRBD1. V dropped 5 bases and J dropped 6; count of bases not matched to a gene: 10. The CDR3 is 15 residues long. The CDR3 region has the DNA TGTGCCAGCAGTCAGGGGGACCCCGGGATCAATGAGCAGTTCTTC. It is translated as CASSQGDPGINEQFF.

There are a few counts of this clonotype. The rearrangement joins TRBV11-1 to TRBJ2-6; D may be TRBD2 (6 bases). The germline gives CDR1 SGHAT, CDR2 FQDESV (reference sequence). Trimming stripped 3 bases from V and 0 bases from J, with 18 bases between. The CDR3 totals 19 residues. The CDR3 DNA sequence: TGTGCCAGCAGCTTGGAGGGGCCTAGCTTTCTCTCTGGGGCCAACGTCCTGACTTTC. This gives the protein CASSLEGPSFLSGANVLTF.

This chain connects TRBV12-3 or TRBV12-4 to TRBJ2-2; D is undetermined. The CDR3 runs to 16 residues. V was clipped by 8 bases and J by 8 bases, with 24 bases between them. CDR3 bases: TGTGCCAGCCGACCCCCTCAGGACCCACCTTGGGGGGAGCTGTTTTTT. It encodes CASRPPQDPPWGELFF.

This clonotype was picked up a small number of times. This chain links TRBV5-1 with TRBJ1-1; D may be TRBD1 (5 bases). The CDR3 contains 15 residues. Trimming cost V 4 bases and J 6 bases, with 19 bases left between them. CDR1 is SGHRS and CDR2 is YFSETQ in the germline V gene. This CDR3 is CASSPSLGVGAEAFF. For the CDR3, the DNA is TGCGCCAGCAGCCCAAGCCTAGGGGTGGGAGCTGAAGCTTTCTTT.

V usage is TRBV7-2 and J usage is TRBJ2-7; 15 bases fit TRBD2. V shed 5 bases, J shed 2 bases, and the junction held 7 bases outside the gene matches. The CDR3 is 17 residues long. CDR1 and CDR2 from the germline V gene are SGHTA and FQGNSA. This chain's CDR3 is CASSIGTSGRLPYEQYF. CDR3 coding DNA: TGTGCCAGCAGCATTGGGACTAGCGGGAGGCTCCCCTACGAGCAGTACTTC. Combining the CDR3 with reference TRBV7-2 and TRBJ2-7 gives the whole variable domain GAGVSQSPSNKVTEKGKDVELRCDPISGHTALYWYRQSLGQGLEFLIYFQGNSAPDKSGLPSDRFSAERTGGSVSTLTIQRTQQEDSAVYLCASSIGTSGRLPYEQYFGPGTRLTVT.

The chain recombines TRBV7-9 with TRBJ1-2; 7 bases agree with TRBD1. Looked up from germline, CDR1 is SEHNR and CDR2 is FQNEAQ (reference sequence). This CDR3 region has 15 residues. With V trimmed by 5 bases and J by 7 bases, 13 bases remained unmatched. CDR3 bases: TGTGCCAGCAGCCCGCTCAGGGGGTCAAGCTCTGGCTACACCTTC. Its protein is CASSPLRGSSSGYTF.

This clonotype was observed many times. This chain's CDR3 is CASSLVVGRDTEAFF. The CDR3 DNA reads TGCGCCAGCAGCTTGGTGGTGGGAAGGGACACTGAAGCTTTCTTT. The gene calls are TRBV5-1 and TRBJ1-1, with no clear D. From germline, CDR1 is SGHRS and CDR2 YFSETQ. This CDR3 region has 15 residues. The germline V and J ends were trimmed by 0 bases and 3 bases, with 12 bases remaining between them.

This sequence joins TRBV7-9 and TRBJ2-3, with D maybe TRBD1 (6 bases). V lost 2 bases and J 0 bases, leaving 12 bases between the germline ends. Germline CDR1 and CDR2: SEHNR and FQNEAQ (reference sequence). The CDR3 is made up of 16 amino acids. CDR3 amino acids: CASSLWGHTSTDTQYF. The CDR3 DNA reads TGTGCCAGCAGCTTATGGGGGCATACCAGCACAGATACGCAGTATTTT.

This clonotype was seen a few times. This rearrangement joins TRBV3-1 to TRBJ2-1; 8 nucleotides agree with TRBD2. The CDR3 has 16 residues. V shed 0 bases, J shed 2 bases, and the junction held 3 bases outside the gene matches. CDR1 and CDR2 (germline): LGHDT, YNNKEL (reference sequence). The CDR3 nucleotides are TGTGCCAGCAGCCAAGAGGTACTAGCGGCCTACAATGAGCAGTTCTTC. It encodes CASSQEVLAAYNEQFF.

This sequence joins TRBV20-1 and TRBJ1-1; 8 bases align to TRBD1. CDR1 is DFQATT, CDR2 SNEGSKA, per germline (reference sequence). The V gene end was trimmed by 5 bases and the J gene end by 1 base; junction bases not matched to a gene: 9. The CDR3 totals 15 residues. The CDR3 bases are TGCAGTGCTCCACTACAGGGGGTAGGGAACACTGAAGCTTTCTTT. Translating gives CSAPLQGVGNTEAFF.

The chain combines TRBV4-1 with TRBJ1-4; D is unclear. The germline V gene encodes CDR1 MGHRA and CDR2 YSYEKL. V was clipped by 2 bases and J by 7 bases, with 11 bases between them. There are 14 residues in the CDR3. As DNA, the CDR3 is TGCGCCAGCAGCCAAATAGGTTTTGGTGAAAAACTGTTTTTT. Residues: CASSQIGFGEKLFF.

CDR3 loop: CASSTRDTSGNTIYF. CDR3 DNA: TGTGCCAGCAGCACCCGGGACACTTCTGGAAACACCATATATTTT. The rearrangement links TRBV5-6 to TRBJ1-3; D might be TRBD1 (6 bases). Deletions cut 4 bases from V and 1 base from J, with 12 bases between. Germline values: CDR1 SGHDT, CDR2 YYEEEE. The CDR3 sequence is 15 residues long.

The J gene is TRBJ1-5, the V gene TRBV18; 7 nucleotides line up with TRBD1. Germline CDR1 KGHSH, CDR2 LQKENI. CDR3 size: 16 residues. J was trimmed by 4 bases and V by 1 base; bases with no gene match: 7. The CDR3 DNA follows: TGTGCCAGCTCACCACGTGGGACAGCCCCTAATCAGCCCCAGCATTTT. It yields the protein CASSPRGTAPNQPQHF.

The chain has TRBV5-1 and TRBJ1-5, with D possibly being TRBD1 (6 bases). V was trimmed by 3 bases and J by 3 bases, leaving 7 bases between them. The CDR3 extends over 13 amino acids. Germline V gene lookup returns CDR1 SGHRS and CDR2 YFSETQ. This CDR3 is CASSWTDNQPQHF. The DNA for the CDR3 is TGCGCCAGCAGCTGGACAGACAATCAGCCCCAGCATTTT.